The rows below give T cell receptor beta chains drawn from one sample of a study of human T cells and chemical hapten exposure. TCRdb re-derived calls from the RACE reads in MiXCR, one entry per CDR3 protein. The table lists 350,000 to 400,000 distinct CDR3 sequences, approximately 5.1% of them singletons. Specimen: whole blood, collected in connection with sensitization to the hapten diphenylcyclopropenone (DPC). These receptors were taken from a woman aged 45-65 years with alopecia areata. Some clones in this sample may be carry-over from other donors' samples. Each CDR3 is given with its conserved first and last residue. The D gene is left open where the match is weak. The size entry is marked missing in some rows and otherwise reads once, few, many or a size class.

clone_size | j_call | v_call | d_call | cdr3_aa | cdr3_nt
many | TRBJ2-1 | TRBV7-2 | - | CASSFRISEQFF | TGTGCCAGCAGCTTTAGGATAAGTGAGCAGTTCTTC
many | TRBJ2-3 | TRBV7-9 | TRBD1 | CASSSTRQGAGDTQYF | TGTGCCAGCAGCTCAACACGACAGGGGGCTGGAGATACGCAGTATTTT
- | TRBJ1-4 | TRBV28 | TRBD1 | CASTDREKLFF | TGTGCCTCCACGGACAGGGAAAAACTGTTTTTT
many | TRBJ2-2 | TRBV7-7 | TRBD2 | CASSTLAGEVTGELFF | TGTGCCAGCAGCACCCTAGCGGGGGAGGTGACCGGGGAGCTGTTTTTT
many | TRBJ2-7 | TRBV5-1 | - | CASSPPGRGQVYEQYF | TGCGCCAGCAGCCCTCCCGGGAGGGGGCAAGTTTACGAGCAGTACTTC
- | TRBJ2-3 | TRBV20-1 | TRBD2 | CSARSGTSPYRSTDTQYF | TGCAGTGCTAGGTCCGGGACTAGCCCGTACCGTAGCACAGATACGCAGTATTTT
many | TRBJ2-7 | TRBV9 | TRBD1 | CASSVGDSDAYEQYF | TGTGCCAGCAGCGTAGGGGACAGCGACGCCTACGAGCAGTACTTC
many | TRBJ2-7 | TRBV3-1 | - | CASSQGTYEQYF | TGTGCCAGCAGCCAAGGGACCTACGAGCAGTACTTC
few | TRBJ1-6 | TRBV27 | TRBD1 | CASSLSARGNSPLHF | TGTGCCAGCAGTTTATCGGCCAGGGGGAATTCACCCCTCCACTTT
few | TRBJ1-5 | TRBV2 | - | CASSEGRGDQPQHF | TGTGCCAGCAGTGAAGGACGGGGGGATCAGCCCCAGCATTTT
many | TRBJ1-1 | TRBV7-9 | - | CASSLERGVAFF | TGTGCCAGCAGCTTGGAGCGAGGGGTAGCTTTCTTT
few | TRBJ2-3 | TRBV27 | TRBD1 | CASSLSGAGTGTQYF | TGTGCCAGCAGTTTATCAGGGGCCGGGACAGGTACGCAGTATTTT
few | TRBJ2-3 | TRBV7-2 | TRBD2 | CASSLAYSGGVTDTQYF | TGTGCCAGCAGCTTAGCATACAGCGGGGGGGTCACAGATACGCAGTATTTT
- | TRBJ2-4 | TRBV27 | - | CASSLVGNVKNIQYF | TGTGCCAGCAGTTTGGTGGGGAATGTCAAAAACATTCAGTACTTC
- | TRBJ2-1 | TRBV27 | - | CASRRDRAYNEQFF | TGTGCCAGCAGGAGAGACAGAGCCTACAATGAGCAGTTCTTC
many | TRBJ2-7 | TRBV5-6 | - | CASSGGGSLIYEQYF | TGTGCCAGCAGCGGGGGTGGTAGCCTCATTTACGAGCAGTACTTC
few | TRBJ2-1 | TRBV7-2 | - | CASSSYRDISYNEQFF | TGTGCCAGCAGCTCCTACAGGGATATTTCCTACAATGAGCAGTTCTTC
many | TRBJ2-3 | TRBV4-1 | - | CASSQGPTDTQYF | TGCGCCAGCAGCCAGGGGCCAACAGATACGCAGTATTTT
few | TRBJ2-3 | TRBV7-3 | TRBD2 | CASSLHRTSGDTDTQYF | TGTGCCAGCAGCCTCCACAGGACTAGCGGGGATACAGATACGCAGTATTTT
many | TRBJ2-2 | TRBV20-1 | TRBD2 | CSARRTSGGLGSGELFF | TGCAGTGCTAGAAGGACTAGCGGGGGGCTCGGGTCCGGGGAGCTGTTTTTT
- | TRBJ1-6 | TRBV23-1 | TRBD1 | CASSQGQPDSPLHF | TGCGCCAGCAGTCAGGGACAGCCCGACTCACCCCTCCACTTT
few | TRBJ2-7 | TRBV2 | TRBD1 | CASSETGVIYEQYF | TGTGCCAGCAGTGAGACAGGGGTGATCTACGAGCAGTACTTC
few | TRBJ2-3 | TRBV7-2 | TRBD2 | CASSEKPSGSWTDTQYF | TGTGCCAGCAGCGAAAAGCCTAGCGGGAGTTGGACAGATACGCAGTATTTT
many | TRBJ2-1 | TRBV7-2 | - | CASSPPSDEQFF | TGTGCCAGCAGCCCCCCTAGCGATGAGCAGTTCTTC
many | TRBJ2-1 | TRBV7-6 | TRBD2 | CASSLGLAGVHEQFF | TGTGCCAGCAGCTTAGGACTAGCGGGAGTTCATGAGCAGTTCTTC
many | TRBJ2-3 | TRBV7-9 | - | CASSQTPLLGSSTDTQYF | TGTGCCAGCAGCCAGACCCCCCTACTAGGATCTAGCACAGATACGCAGTATTTT
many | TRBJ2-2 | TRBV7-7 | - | CASSSIGTGELFF | TGTGCCAGCAGCTCCATTGGCACCGGGGAGCTGTTTTTT
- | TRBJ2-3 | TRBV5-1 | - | CASSLDGKSTDTQYF | TGCGCCAGCAGCTTGGACGGCAAAAGCACAGATACGCAGTATTTT
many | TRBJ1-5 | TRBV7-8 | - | CASSLVLGNQPQHF | TGTGCCAGCAGCTTAGTCCTGGGTAATCAGCCCCAGCATTTT
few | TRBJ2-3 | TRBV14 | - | CASGGAGRTDTQYF | TGTGCCAGCGGCGGGGCAGGGCGCACAGATACGCAGTATTTT
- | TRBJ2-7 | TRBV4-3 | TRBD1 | CASSQDYRGREQYF | TGCGCCAGCAGCCAAGATTACAGGGGGCGCGAGCAGTACTTC
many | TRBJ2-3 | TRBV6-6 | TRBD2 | CASSGTSEKDTQYF | TGTGCCAGCTCCGGGACTAGCGAAAAAGATACGCAGTATTTT
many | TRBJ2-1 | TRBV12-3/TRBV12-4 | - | CASRYLYNEQFF | TGTGCCAGCAGATACTTATACAATGAGCAGTTCTTC
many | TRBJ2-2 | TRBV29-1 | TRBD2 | CSAIAGEVTGELFF | TGCAGCGCAATAGCGGGAGAGGTCACCGGGGAGCTGTTTTTT
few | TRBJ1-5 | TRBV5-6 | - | CASSLDKYSNQPQHF | TGTGCCAGCAGCTTGGATAAGTATAGCAATCAGCCCCAGCATTTT
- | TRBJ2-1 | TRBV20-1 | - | CSAPGGQSYNEQFF | TGCAGTGCCCCAGGGGGGCAGTCCTACAATGAGCAGTTCTTC
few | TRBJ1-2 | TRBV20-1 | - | CSARRTEGYTF | TGCAGTGCTAGGCGGACGGAGGGCTACACCTTC
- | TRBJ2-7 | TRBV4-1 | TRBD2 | CASSQVYAGGYEQYF | TGCGCCAGCAGCCAAGTGTACGCGGGGGGCTACGAGCAGTACTTC
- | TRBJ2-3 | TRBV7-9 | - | CASSLGKTSTTDTQYF | TGTGCCAGCAGCTTAGGGAAGACATCGACCACAGATACGCAGTATTTT
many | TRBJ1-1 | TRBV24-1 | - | CATSDRDTEAFF | TGTGCCACCAGTGACAGGGACACTGAAGCTTTCTTT
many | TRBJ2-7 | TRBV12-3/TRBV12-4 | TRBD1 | CASSRQGISYEQYF | TGTGCCAGCAGCCGACAGGGCATCTCCTACGAGCAGTACTTC
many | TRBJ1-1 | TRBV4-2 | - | CASSHSNTEAFF | TGTGCCAGCAGCCACTCGAACACTGAAGCTTTCTTT
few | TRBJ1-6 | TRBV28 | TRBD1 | CASSSPQGGNSPLHF | TGTGCCAGCAGTAGCCCCCAGGGGGGGAACTCACCCCTCCACTTT
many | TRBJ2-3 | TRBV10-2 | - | CASSEAGSSTDTQYF | TGCGCCAGCAGTGAAGCCGGGAGTAGCACAGATACGCAGTATTTT
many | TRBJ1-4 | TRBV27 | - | CASSRGSTNEKLFF | TGTGCCAGCAGTAGGGGATCAACTAATGAAAAACTGTTTTTT
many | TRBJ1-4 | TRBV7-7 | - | CASSLNSDPNEKLFF | TGTGCCAGCAGCTTGAACAGCGACCCTAATGAAAAACTGTTTTTT